The T cell receptor beta chain described here comes from a study of a mutant IDH1 vaccine in newly diagnosed glioma. Germline CDR1 is SGHNT and CDR2 is YYREEE (reference sequence). Losses at the gene ends were 3 bases for V and 3 bases for J; bases not matched to a gene: 4. CDR3 length: 14 amino acids. Sequencing was performed with immunoSEQ multiplex PCR; in TCRdb, only in-frame clones are kept and a portion is missing. The sample yields about 38,000 clones, around 78% seen once. About this clone itself: The target antigen is unknown.

Time point denoted: week 5, during vaccination. Mutant IDH1 20-mer peptide, at 300 ug, made up each vaccine dose, with topical imiquimod. The specimen was PBMCs, collected from a glioma patient whose treatment included an IDH1 peptide vaccine. The genes are TRBV5-4 and TRBJ2-7; 9 positions agree with TRBD2. The origin of this receptor is a man between 35 and 55 years old with glioma. CDR3 loop: CASSSRGGNYEQYF. CDR3 DNA sequence: TGTGCCAGCAGCTCGCGGGGGGGGAACTACGAGCAGTACTTC.